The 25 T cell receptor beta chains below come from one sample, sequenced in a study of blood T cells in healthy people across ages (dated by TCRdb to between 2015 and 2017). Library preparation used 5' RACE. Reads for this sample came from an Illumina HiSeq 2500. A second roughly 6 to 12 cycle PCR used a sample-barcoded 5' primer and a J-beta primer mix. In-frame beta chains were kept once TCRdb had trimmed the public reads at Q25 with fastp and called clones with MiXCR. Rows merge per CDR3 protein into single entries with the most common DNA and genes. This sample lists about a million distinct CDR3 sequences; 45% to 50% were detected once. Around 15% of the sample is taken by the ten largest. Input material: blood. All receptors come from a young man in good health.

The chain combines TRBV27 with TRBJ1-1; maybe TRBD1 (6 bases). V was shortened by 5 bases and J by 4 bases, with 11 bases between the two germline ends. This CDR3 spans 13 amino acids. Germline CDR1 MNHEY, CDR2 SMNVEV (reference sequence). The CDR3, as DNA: TGTGCCAGCAGTATAGGACAGTCCACTGAAGCTTTCTTT. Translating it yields CASSIGQSTEAFF.

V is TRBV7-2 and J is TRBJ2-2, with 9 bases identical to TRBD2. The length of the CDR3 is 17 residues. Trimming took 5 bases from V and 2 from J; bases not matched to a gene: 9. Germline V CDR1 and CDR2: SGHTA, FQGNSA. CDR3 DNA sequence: TGTGCCAGCAGCCCCAGCAGACTAGCGGACAACACCGGGGAGCTGTTTTTT. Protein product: CASSPSRLADNTGELFF.

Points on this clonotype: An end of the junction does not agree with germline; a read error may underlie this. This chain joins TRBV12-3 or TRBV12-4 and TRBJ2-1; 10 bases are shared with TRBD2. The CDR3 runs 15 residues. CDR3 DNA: TGTACCAGCGGGCTAGCGGGGGCGTCCTACAATGAGCAGTTCTTC. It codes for CTSGLAGASYNEQFF.

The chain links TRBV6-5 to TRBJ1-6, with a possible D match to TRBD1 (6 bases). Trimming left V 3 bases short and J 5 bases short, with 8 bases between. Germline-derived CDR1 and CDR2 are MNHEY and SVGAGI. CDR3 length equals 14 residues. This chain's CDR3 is CASSYYRDNSPLHF. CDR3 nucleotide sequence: TGTGCCAGCAGTTATTACAGGGATAATTCACCCCTCCACTTT.

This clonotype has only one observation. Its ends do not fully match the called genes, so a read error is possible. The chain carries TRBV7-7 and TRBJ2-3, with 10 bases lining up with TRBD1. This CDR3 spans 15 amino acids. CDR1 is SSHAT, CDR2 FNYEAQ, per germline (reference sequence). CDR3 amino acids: CASSLDGTGADTQYF. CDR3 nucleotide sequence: TGTGCTAGCAGCTTAGACGGGACAGGGGCCGATACGCAGTATTTT.

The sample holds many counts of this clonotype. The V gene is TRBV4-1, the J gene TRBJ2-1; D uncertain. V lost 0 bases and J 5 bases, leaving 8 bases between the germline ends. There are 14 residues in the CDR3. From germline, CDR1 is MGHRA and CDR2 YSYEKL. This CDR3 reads CASSQDLQDNEQFF. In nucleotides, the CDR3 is TGCGCCAGCAGCCAAGATCTCCAGGACAATGAGCAGTTCTTC.

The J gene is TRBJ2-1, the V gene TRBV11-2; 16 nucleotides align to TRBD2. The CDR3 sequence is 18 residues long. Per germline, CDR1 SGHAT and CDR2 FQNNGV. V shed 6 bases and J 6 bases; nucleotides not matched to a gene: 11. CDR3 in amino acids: CASRKGLAGGPVANEQFF. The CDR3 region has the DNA TGTGCCAGCAGGAAGGGACTAGCGGGGGGGCCAGTCGCCAATGAGCAGTTCTTC.

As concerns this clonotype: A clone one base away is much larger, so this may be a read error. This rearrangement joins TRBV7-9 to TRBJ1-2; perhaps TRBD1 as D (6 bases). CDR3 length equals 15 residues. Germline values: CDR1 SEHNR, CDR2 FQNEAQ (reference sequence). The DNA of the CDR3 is TGTGCCAGCAGCTTACAAGAACAGGGAAGGTATGGCTACATCTTC. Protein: CASSLQEQGRYGYIF.

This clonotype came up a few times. In DNA, the CDR3 is TGTGCCAGCAGGTTCCCTAGCACAGATACGCAGTATTTT. Its protein product is CASRFPSTDTQYF. The V and J genes are TRBV28 and TRBJ2-3; D ambiguous. CDR1 MDHEN and CDR2 SYDVKM come from the germline V gene. The length of the CDR3 is 13 residues. V gave up 6 bases and J gave up 0 bases, with 7 bases separating them.

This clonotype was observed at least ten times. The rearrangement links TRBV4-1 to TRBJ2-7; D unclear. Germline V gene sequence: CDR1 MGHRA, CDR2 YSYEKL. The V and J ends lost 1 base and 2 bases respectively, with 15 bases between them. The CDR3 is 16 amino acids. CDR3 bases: TGCGCCAGCAGCCAAGGTCTAGGGAATATTCCCTACGAGCAGTACTTC. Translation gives CASSQGLGNIPYEQYF.

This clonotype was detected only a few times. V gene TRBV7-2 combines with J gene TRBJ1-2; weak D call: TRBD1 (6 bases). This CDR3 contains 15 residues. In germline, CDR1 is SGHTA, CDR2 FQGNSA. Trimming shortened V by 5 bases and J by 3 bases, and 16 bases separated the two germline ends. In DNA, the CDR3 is TGTGCCAGCAGCCGTACAGGGACTGGGGACTATGGCTACACCTTC. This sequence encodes CASSRTGTGDYGYTF.

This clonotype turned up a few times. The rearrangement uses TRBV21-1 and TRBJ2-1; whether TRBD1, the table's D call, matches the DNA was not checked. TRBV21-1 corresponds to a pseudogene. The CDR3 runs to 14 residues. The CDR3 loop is CASSWLARGQMGFF. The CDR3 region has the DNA TGTGCCAGCAGCTGGCTAGCAAGGGGTCAGATGGGGTTCTTC.

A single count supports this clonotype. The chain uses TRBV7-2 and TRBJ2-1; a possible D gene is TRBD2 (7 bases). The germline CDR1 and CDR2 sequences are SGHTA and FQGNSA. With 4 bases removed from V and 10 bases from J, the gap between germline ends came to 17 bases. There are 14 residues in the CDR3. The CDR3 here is CASSSGGPTGEQFF. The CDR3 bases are TGTGCCAGCAGCTCGGGGGGCCCCACTGGCGAGCAGTTCTTC. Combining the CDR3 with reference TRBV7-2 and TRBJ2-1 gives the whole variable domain GAGVSQSPSNKVTEKGKDVELRCDPISGHTALYWYRQSLGQGLEFLIYFQGNSAPDKSGLPSDRFSAERTGGSVSTLTIQRTQQEDSAVYLCASSSGGPTGEQFFGPGTRLTVL.

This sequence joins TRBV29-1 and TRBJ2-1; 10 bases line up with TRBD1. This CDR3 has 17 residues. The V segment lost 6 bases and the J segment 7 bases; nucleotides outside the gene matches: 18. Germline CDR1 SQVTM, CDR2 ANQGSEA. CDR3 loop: CSVAPGQGSLIGNEQFF. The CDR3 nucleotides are TGCAGCGTGGCACCGGGACAGGGGTCCCTCATTGGGAATGAGCAGTTCTTC.

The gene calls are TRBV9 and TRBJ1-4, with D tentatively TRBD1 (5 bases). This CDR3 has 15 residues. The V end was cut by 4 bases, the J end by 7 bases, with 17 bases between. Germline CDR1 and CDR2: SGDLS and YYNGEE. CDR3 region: CASSTSGPAFEKLFF. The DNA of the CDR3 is TGTGCCAGCAGCACCTCAGGGCCCGCTTTTGAAAAACTGTTTTTT. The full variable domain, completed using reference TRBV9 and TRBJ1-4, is DSGVTQTPKHLITATGQRVTLRCSPRSGDLSVYWYQQSLDQGLQFLIQYYNGEERAKGNILERFSAQQFPDLHSELNLSSLELGDSALYFCASSTSGPAFEKLFFGSGTQLSVL.

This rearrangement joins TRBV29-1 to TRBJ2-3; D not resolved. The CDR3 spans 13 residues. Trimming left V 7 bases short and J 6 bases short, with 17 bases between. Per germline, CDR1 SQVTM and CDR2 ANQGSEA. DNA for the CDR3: TGCAGCGGAGCCCCACTTGTGGCGGATACGCAGTATTTT. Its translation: CSGAPLVADTQYF.

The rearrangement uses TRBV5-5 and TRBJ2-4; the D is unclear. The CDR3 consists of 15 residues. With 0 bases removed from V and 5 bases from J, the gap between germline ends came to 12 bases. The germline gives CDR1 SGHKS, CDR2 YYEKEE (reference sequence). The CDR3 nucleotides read TGTGCCAGCAGCTTGGTGGGCAGGTTAGAAAACATTCAGTACTTC. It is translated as CASSLVGRLENIQYF.

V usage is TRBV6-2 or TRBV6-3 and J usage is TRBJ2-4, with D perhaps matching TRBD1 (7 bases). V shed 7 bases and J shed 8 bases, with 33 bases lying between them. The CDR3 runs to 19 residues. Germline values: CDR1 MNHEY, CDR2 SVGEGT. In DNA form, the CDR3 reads TGTGCCAGCACCCCTCGGCCCAGGGGGGTCCTGGTGACTAAGTACATTCAGTACTTC. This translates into CASTPRPRGVLVTKYIQYF.

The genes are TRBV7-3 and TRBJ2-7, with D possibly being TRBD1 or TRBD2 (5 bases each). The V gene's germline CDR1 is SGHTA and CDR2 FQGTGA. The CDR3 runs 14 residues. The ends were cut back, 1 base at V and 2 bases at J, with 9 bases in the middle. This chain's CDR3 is CASSLNEGPYEQYF. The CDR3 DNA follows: TGTGCCAGCAGCTTAAATGAGGGGCCCTACGAGCAGTACTTC.

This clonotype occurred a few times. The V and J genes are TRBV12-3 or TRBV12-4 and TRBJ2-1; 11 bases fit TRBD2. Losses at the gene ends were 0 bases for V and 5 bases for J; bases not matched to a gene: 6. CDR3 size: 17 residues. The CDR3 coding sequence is TGTGCCAGCAGTTTAGCGTTGGCTAGCGGGGGGAACAATGAGCAGTTCTTC. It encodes CASSLALASGGNNEQFF.

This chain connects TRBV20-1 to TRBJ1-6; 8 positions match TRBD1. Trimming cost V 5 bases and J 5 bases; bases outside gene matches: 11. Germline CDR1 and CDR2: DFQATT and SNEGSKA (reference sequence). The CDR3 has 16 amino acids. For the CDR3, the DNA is TGCAGTGCTTTCGCACTCGGGGGACAGGATAATTCACCCCTCCACTTT. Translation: CSAFALGGQDNSPLHF.

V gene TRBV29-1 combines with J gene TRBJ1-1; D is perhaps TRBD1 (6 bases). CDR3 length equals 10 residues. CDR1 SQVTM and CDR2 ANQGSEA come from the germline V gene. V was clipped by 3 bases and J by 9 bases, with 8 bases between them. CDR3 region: CSVETGKAFF. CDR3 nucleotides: TGCAGCGTTGAGACAGGAAAAGCTTTCTTT.

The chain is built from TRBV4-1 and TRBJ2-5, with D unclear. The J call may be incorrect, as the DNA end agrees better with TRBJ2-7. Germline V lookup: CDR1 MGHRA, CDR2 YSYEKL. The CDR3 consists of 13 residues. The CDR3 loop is CASSQGQDYEQYF. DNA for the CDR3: TGCGCCAGCAGCCAAGGGCAGGACTACGAGCAGTACTTC.

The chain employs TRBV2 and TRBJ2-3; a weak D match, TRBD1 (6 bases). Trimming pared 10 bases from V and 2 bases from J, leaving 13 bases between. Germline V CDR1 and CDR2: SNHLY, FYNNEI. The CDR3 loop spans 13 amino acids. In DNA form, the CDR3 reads TGTGCCATCCCCCGGGACAACACAGATACGCAGTATTTT. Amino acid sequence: CAIPRDNTDTQYF.

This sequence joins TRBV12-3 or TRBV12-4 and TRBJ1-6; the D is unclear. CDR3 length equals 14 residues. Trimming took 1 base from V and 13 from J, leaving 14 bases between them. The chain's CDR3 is CASSLGQYRTPLHF. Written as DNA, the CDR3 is TGTGCCAGCAGTTTAGGGCAGTACAGAACGCCCCTCCACTTT.